These T cell receptor beta chains were read from a single sample in a study of T cell responses to AZD1222 COVID-19 vaccine. Only in-frame clones appear in the TCRdb table, and some are missing; sequencing was by immunoSEQ multiplex PCR. In the table there are 120,000 to 150,000 clones, approximately 90% of which are singletons. Here the sequenced sample was peripheral blood, taken 28 days after the second AZD1222 dose. These receptors originate from an adult who received the AZD1222 COVID-19 vaccine. The CDR3 runs from the conserved cysteine through the conserved F or W. The order of the fields is D gene, V gene, J gene, clone size, CDR3 protein, CDR3 DNA. D genes are given only for firm matches. Clone size is not always given. Where it is, it says once, few, many or a class for expanded clones.

NA	TRBV6-2/TRBV6-3	TRBJ1-4	NA	CASSYVRNPIEKLFF	TGTGCCAGCAGTTACGTGAGAAACCCCATTGAAAAACTGTTTTTT
NA	TRBV5-4	TRBJ2-2	NA	CASSLENSVKNTGELFF	TGTGCCAGCAGCTTGGAGAACAGCGTTAAGAACACCGGGGAGCTGTTTTTT
NA	TRBV30	TRBJ1-2	NA	CASDGYTF	TGTGCCTCCGATGGCTACACCTTC
NA	TRBV14	TRBJ2-3	NA	CASSQETRVMGPTDTQYF	TGTGCCAGCAGCCAAGAGACCAGGGTGATGGGGCCCACAGATACGCAGTATTTT
NA	TRBV7-9	TRBJ2-2	NA	CASSRTTGGELFF	TGTGCCAGCAGCCGAACCACAGGGGGGGAGCTGTTTTTT
NA	TRBV11-3	TRBJ2-6	NA	CASSQTVGASGANVLTF	TGTGCCAGCAGCCAAACAGTCGGGGCCTCTGGGGCCAACGTCCTGACTTTC
TRBD1	TRBV3-1/TRBV3-2	TRBJ1-6	few	CASSRDRDSPLHF	TGTGCCAGCAGCCGGGACAGAGATTCACCCCTCCACTTT
TRBD2	TRBV4-2	TRBJ2-2	NA	CASSQAETSGTGELFF	TGTGCCAGCAGCCAAGCCGAGACTAGCGGCACCGGAGAGCTGTTTTTT
NA	TRBV6-5	TRBJ2-1	NA	CASSYREYNEQFF	TGTGCCAGCAGTTACCGGGAGTACAATGAGCAGTTCTTC
NA	TRBV9	TRBJ2-6	NA	CASAPARANVLTF	TGTGCCAGCGCCCCGGCCAGGGCCAACGTCCTGACTTTC
NA	TRBV2	TRBJ1-1	NA	CASSAGMGTEAFF	TGTGCCAGCAGTGCAGGGATGGGCACTGAAGCTTTCTTT
TRBD1	TRBV13	TRBJ2-7	NA	CASSVGDSPDEQYF	TGTGCCAGCAGCGTGGGGGACAGCCCAGACGAGCAGTACTTC
NA	TRBV3-1/TRBV3-2	TRBJ2-7	NA	CASSQGRVGGEQYF	TGTGCCAGCAGCCAAGGCAGGGTTGGGGGCGAGCAGTACTTC
NA	TRBV18	TRBJ2-2	NA	CASSLVKANTGELFF	TGTGCCAGCTCGCTTGTTAAAGCGAACACCGGGGAGCTGTTTTTT
NA	TRBV11-2	TRBJ2-5	NA	CASSYLQREETQYF	TGTGCCAGCAGCTACCTCCAGCGGGAAGAGACCCAGTACTTC
TRBD1	TRBV12-3/TRBV12-4	TRBJ1-2	NA	CASSINRGDGYTF	TGTGCCAGCAGTATAAACAGGGGGGATGGCTACACCTTC
NA	TRBV7-2	TRBJ2-3	NA	CASAFYGDTQYF	TGTGCCAGCGCCTTTTACGGGGATACGCAGTATTTT
TRBD1	TRBV11-2	TRBJ1-1	NA	CASSFLQGGLTEAFF	TGTGCCAGCAGCTTCTTGCAGGGGGGGCTCACTGAAGCTTTCTTT
NA	TRBV4-3	TRBJ1-2	NA	CASSLVGGIYGYTF	TGCGCCAGCAGCCTGGTCGGGGGGATCTATGGCTACACCTTC
NA	TRBV30	TRBJ1-5	NA	CAWNIRGDQPQHF	TGTGCCTGGAACATACGGGGGGATCAGCCCCAGCATTTT
NA	TRBV24-1	TRBJ2-2	NA	CATSDRGAPGELFF	TGTGCCACCAGTGATAGGGGAGCCCCCGGGGAGCTGTTTTTT
NA	TRBV9	TRBJ2-1	once	CASSVPPAEQFF	TGTGCCAGCAGCGTACCCCCGGCAGAGCAGTTCTTC
NA	TRBV5-1	TRBJ1-5	once	CASSPEGWDGPQHF	TGCGCCAGCAGCCCTGAGGGGTGGGATGGGCCCCAGCATTTT
NA	TRBV30	TRBJ1-2	NA	CASQGGDGYTF	TGTGCCTCACAGGGAGGCGATGGCTACACCTTC
TRBD2	TRBV11-3	TRBJ2-5	NA	CASSLTSGMETQYF	TGTGCCAGCAGCTTAACTAGCGGGATGGAGACCCAGTACTTC
NA	TRBV7-8	TRBJ1-1	NA	CASSLKVGVNTEAFF	TGTGCCAGCAGCTTAAAGGTTGGGGTGAACACTGAAGCTTTCTTT
NA	TRBV6-2/TRBV6-3	TRBJ2-7	NA	CASSLGHPEQYF	TGTGCCAGCAGTCTAGGACACCCCGAGCAGTACTTC
NA	TRBV12-5	TRBJ2-2	NA	CASGLTVGNTGELFF	TGTGCTAGTGGGCTAACGGTGGGAAACACCGGGGAGCTGTTTTTT
NA	TRBV7-3	TRBJ2-5	NA	CASSLGTHRQETQYF	TGTGCCAGCAGCTTAGGGACACATAGACAAGAGACCCAGTACTTC
NA	TRBV18	TRBJ2-7	NA	CASSPDLEQYF	TGTGCCAGCTCACCTGATCTCGAGCAGTACTTC
NA	TRBV5-8	TRBJ2-1	few	CASSPMLYNEQFF	TGTGCCAGCAGCCCGATGCTCTACAATGAGCAGTTCTTC
NA	TRBV7-3	TRBJ1-2	NA	CASSPTTGNYGYTF	TGTGCCAGCAGCCCCACGACAGGAAACTATGGCTACACCTTC
NA	TRBV19	TRBJ2-6	NA	CASSMLEGANVLTF	TGTGCCAGTAGTATGCTGGAAGGGGCCAACGTCCTGACTTTC
NA	TRBV19	TRBJ1-4	NA	CASSIPDGLAEKLFF	TGTGCCAGTAGCATCCCGGACGGTTTAGCAGAAAAACTGTTTTTT
NA	TRBV6-2/TRBV6-3	TRBJ2-4	NA	CASSYSSASVRGNIQYF	TGTGCCAGCAGTTACTCGAGCGCTAGCGTACGCGGGAACATTCAGTACTTC
TRBD2	TRBV7-2	TRBJ2-1	NA	CASSLVGTSSYNEQFF	TGTGCCAGCAGCTTAGTCGGGACTAGCTCCTACAATGAGCAGTTCTTC
TRBD1	TRBV15	TRBJ2-6	NA	CATSSTGGSGANVLTF	TGTGCCACCAGCAGTACAGGGGGCTCTGGGGCCAACGTCCTGACTTTC
TRBD2	TRBV2	TRBJ2-7	NA	CASRTSGASYEQYF	TGTGCCAGCAGGACTAGCGGGGCTAGCTACGAGCAGTACTTC
NA	TRBV7-3	TRBJ2-2	NA	CASREGRLTGELFF	TGTGCCAGCAGGGAAGGAAGGTTAACCGGGGAGCTGTTTTTT